This T cell receptor (beta chain) was observed in a study of beta chain features in type 1 diabetes. Looked up from germline, CDR1 is MDHEN and CDR2 is SYDVKM. V lost 7 bases, J lost 4 bases, and 15 bases lay in between. The CDR3 is 14 amino acids. Isolated RNA was reverse transcribed in full, so expressed TCRB transcripts were sequenced. The data were produced by immunoSEQ multiplex PCR, yet TCRdb's version contains in-frame clones alone and is incomplete. The data contain some 200,000 clones, more than 15% of them singletons. General study results and limits: There was a possibility that cDNA sequencing over-represented cells with high TCR expression. The VDJ junctions of type 1 diabetes patients carried fewer insertions and more deletions. Any PCR bias toward short templates would affect both groups alike. All four CD4+ subsets of Type 1 diabetes patients contained TCRB CDR3s that were moderately but significantly shorter. Compared with healthy donors, patients appeared to share more similar naive, central memory and regulatory TCRB repertoires.

This clone has just a few counts. Its target is unknown. The sequencing sample was made of naive CD4+ T cells from blood. The clonotype was recovered from a man younger than 40 with type 1 diabetes. This chain connects TRBV28 to TRBJ2-3; possible D gene TRBD2, 6 bases. The CDR3 spells CASKSGSGADTQYF. The CDR3 DNA sequence: TGTGCCAGCAAGTCCGGGAGCGGCGCAGATACGCAGTATTTT.